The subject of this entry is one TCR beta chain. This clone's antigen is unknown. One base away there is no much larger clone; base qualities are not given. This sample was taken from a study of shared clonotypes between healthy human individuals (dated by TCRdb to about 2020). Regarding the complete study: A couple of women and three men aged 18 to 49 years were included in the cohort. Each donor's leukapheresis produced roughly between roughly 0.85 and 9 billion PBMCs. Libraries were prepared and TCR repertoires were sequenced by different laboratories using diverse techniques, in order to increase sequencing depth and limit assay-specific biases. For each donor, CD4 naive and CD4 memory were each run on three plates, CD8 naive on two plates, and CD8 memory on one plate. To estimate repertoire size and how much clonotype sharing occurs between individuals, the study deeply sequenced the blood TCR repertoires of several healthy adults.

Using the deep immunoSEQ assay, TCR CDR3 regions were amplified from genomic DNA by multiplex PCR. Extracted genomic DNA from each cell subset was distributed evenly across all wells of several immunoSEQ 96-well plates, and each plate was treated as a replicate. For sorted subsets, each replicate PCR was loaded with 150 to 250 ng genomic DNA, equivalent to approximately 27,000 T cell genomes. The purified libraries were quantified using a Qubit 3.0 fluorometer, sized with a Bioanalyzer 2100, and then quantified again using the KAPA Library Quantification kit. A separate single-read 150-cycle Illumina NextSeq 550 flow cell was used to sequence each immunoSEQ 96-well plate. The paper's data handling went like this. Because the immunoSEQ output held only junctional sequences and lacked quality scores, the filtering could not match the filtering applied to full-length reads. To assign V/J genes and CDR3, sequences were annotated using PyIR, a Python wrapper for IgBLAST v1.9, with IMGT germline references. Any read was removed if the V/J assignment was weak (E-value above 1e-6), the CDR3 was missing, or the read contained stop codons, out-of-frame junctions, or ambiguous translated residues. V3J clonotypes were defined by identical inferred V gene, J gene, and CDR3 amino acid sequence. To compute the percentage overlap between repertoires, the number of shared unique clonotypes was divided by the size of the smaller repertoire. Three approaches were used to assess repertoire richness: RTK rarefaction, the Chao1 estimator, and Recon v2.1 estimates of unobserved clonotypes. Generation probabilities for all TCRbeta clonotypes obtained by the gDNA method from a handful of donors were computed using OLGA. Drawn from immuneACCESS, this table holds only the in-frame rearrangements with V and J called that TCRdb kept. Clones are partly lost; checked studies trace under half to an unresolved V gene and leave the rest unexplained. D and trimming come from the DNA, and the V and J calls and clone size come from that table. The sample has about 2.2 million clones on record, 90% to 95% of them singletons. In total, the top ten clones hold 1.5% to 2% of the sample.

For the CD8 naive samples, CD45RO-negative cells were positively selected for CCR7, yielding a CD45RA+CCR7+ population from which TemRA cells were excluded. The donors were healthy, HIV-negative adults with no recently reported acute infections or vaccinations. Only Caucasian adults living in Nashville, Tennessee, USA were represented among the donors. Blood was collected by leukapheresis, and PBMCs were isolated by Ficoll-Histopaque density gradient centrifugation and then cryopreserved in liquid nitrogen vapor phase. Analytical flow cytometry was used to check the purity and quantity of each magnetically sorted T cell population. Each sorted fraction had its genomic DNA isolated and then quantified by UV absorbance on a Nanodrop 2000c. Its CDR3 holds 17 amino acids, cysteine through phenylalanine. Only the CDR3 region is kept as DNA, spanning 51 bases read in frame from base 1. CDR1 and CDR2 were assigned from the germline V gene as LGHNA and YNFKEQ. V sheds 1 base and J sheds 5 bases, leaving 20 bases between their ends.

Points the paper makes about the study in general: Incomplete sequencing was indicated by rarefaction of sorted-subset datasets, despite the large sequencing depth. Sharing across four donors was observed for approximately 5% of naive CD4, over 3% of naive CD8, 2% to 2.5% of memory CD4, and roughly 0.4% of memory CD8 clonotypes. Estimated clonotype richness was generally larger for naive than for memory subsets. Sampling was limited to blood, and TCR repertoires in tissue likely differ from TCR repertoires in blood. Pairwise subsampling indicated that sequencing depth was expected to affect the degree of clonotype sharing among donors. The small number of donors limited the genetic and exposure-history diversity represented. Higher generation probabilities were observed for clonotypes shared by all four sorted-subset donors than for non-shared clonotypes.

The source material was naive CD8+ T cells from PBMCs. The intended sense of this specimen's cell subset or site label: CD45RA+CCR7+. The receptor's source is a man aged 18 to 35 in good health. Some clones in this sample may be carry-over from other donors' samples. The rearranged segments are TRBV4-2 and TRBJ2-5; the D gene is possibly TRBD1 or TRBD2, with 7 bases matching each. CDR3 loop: CASSQVLRGGGGETQYF. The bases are TGTGCCAGCAGCCAAGTCTTAAGGGGAGGGGGCGGTGAGACCCAGTACTTC.